The sequence of this T cell receptor (beta chain) was determined in a study of cytomegalovirus exposure and HLA in healthy donors. Unrecorded immune exposures were likely, despite nominal health at sampling. Germline loops: CDR1 MGHRA, CDR2 YSYEKL. CDR3 length equals 15 residues. The ends lost 2 bases at V and 4 bases at J; junction bases unmatched: 5. The PCR made use of 60 Vbeta and 13 Jbeta primers. Generated by immunoSEQ multiplex PCR, the TCRdb table keeps only in-frame clones and is missing some. This table has about 240,000 clones, around 81% appearing once. The receptor comes from a woman aged 60-75 years in good health and CMV-seropositive. The chain couples TRBV4-1 to TRBJ2-7; 10 nucleotides agree with TRBD2. Sequencing was performed on PBMCs. CDR3 amino acids: CASSQPLAGHYEQYF. The CDR3 nucleotides read TGCGCCAGCAGCCAACCACTAGCGGGGCATTACGAGCAGTACTTC.